The clone carrying this TCR beta chain was seen just once. The data originate from a study of blood T cell repertoires in COVID-19. V was clipped by 4 bases and J by 0 bases; unmatched bases: 1. Germline CDR1 and CDR2: SGHNT and YYREEE (reference sequence). The CDR3 loop spans 14 amino acids. Original processing methods: Amplified reference gene primers provided the basis for estimating nucleated cell counts. Profiled with immunoSEQ multiplex PCR; TCRdb holds only in-frame clones, not every one. The V and J calls and clone size are taken from that table; D and trimming were inferred from the DNA. The table records some 240,000 clones, about 79% of them present only once.

The chain carries TRBV5-4 and TRBJ2-1, with TRBD2 matching 7 bases. This receptor was taken from a woman aged 40 to 50 who had recovered from COVID-19. The material sequenced was peripheral blood. The CDR3 sequence: CASSRTSSYNEQFF. The CDR3 region has the DNA TGTGCCAGCAGCCGGACTAGCTCCTACAATGAGCAGTTCTTC.